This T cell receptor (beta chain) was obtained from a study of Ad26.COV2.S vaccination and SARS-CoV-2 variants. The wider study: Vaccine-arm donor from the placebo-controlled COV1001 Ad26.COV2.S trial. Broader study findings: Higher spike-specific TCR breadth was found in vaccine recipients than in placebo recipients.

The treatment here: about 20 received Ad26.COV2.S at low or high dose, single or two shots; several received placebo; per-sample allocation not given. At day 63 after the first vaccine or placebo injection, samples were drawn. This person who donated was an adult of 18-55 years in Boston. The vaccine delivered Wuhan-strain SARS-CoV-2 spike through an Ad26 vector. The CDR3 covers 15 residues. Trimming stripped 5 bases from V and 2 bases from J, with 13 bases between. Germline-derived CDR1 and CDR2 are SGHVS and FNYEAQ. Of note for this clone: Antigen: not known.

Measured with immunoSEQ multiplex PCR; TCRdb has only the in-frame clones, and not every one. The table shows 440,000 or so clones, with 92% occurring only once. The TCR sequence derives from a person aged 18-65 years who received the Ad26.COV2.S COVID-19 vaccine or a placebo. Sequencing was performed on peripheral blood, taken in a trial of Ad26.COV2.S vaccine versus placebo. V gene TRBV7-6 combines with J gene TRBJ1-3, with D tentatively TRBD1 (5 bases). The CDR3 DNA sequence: TGTGCCAGCAGCCCCGCCGGGGGGGCTGGAAACACCATATATTTT. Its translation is CASSPAGGAGNTIYF.